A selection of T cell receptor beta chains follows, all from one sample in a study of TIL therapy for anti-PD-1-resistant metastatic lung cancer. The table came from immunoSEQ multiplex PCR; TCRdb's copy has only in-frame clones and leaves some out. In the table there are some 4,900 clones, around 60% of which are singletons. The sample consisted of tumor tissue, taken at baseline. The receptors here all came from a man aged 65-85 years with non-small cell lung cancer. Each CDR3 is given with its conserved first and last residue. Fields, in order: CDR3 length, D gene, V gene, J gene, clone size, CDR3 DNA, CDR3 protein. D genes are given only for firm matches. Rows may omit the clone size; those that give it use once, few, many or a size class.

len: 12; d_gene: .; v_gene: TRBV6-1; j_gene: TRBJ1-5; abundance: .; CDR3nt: TGTGCCAGCAATCGACTTGATCAGCCCCAGCATTTT; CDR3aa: CASNRLDQPQHF
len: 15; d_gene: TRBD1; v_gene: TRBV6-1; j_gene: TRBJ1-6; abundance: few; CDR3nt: TGTGCCAGCAGTTCACGACAGGGTAATATTTCACCCCTCCACTTT; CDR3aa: CASSSRQGNISPLHF
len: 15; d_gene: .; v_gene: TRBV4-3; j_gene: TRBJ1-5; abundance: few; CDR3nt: TGCGCCAGCAGCCAAGATGCAAGCGACAATCAGCCCCAGCATTTT; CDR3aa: CASSQDASDNQPQHF
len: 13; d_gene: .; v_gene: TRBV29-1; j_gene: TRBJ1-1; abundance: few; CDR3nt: TGCAGCGTTGGATCGCAGTCAAACACTGAAGCTTTCTTT; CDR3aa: CSVGSQSNTEAFF
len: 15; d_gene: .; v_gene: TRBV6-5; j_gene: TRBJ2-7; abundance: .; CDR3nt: TGTGCCAGCAGGGATACAGGCTGGAATGACTACGAGCAGTACTTC; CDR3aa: CASRDTGWNDYEQYF
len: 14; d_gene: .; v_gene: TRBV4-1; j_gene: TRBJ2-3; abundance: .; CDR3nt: TGCGCCAGCAGCCAAGACAGGGTAACAGATACGCAGTATTTT; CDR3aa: CASSQDRVTDTQYF
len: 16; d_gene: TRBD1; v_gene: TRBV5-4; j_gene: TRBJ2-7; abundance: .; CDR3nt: TGTGCCAGCAGCGAGACAGGGGGCGGTTATTTGGACGAGCAGTACTTC; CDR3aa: CASSETGGGYLDEQYF
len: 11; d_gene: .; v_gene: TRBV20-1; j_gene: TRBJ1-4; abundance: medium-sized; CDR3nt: TGCAGTGCCGAACAAGGGGAAAAACTGTTTTTT; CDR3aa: CSAEQGEKLFF
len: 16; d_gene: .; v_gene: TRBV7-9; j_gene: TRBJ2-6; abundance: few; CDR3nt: TGTGCCAGCAGCTTGGACACCTTCTCTGGGGCCAACGTCCTGACTTTC; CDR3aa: CASSLDTFSGANVLTF
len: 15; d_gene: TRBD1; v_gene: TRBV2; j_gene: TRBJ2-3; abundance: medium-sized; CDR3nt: TGTGCCAGCAGTCCCAGACAGGGTGGTACAGATACGCAGTATTTT; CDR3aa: CASSPRQGGTDTQYF
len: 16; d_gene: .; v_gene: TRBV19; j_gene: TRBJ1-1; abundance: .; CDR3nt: TGTGCCAGTAGTATTCGAGGGCGAAGGGAGTTGACTGAAGCTTTCTTT; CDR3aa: CASSIRGRRELTEAFF
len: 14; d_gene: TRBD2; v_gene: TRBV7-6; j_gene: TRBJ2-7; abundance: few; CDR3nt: TGTGCCAGCAGCTTACTAGCGGGAGTGTACGAGCAGTACTTC; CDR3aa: CASSLLAGVYEQYF
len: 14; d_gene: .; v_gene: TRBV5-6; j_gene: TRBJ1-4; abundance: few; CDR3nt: TGTGCCAGCGCCTATTGGGGGGCGAGTGAAAAACTGTTTTTT; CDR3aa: CASAYWGASEKLFF
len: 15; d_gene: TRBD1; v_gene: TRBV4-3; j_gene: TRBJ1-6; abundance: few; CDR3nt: TGCGCCAGCAGCCAAGATGCAGGGGGTAATTCACCCCTCCACTTT; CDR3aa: CASSQDAGGNSPLHF
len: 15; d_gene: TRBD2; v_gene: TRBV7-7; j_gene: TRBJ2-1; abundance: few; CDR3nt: TGTGCTAGCAGCCAGGGACTAGCGGGAGCAGGTGAGCAGTTCTTC; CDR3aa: CASSQGLAGAGEQFF
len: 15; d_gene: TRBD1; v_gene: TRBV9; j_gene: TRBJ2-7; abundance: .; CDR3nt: TGTGCCAGCAGCGTAGAAGAGGGGGCGACTTACGAGCAGTACTTC; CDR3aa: CASSVEEGATYEQYF
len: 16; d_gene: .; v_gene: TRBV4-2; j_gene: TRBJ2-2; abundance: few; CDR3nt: TGTGCCAGCAGCCAAGACTACTCACCGAACACCGGGGAGCTGTTTTTT; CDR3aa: CASSQDYSPNTGELFF
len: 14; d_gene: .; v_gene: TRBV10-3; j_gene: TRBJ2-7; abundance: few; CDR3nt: TGTGCCATCAGTGAGGGGGCCCTCTCCTACGAGCAGTACTTC; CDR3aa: CAISEGALSYEQYF
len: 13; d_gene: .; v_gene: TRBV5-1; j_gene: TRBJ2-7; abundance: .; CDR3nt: TGCGCCAGCAGCTTGGTGAGGAACTACGAGCAGTACTTC; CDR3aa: CASSLVRNYEQYF
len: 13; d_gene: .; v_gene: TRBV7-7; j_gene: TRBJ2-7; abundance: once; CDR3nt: TGTGCTAGCAGCTTAGGTAGGGCTTACGAGCAGTACTTC; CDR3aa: CASSLGRAYEQYF
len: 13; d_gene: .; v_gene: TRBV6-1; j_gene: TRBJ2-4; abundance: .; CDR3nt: TGTGCCAGCAGTGAGGCGGCGCATCAGATTCAGTACTTC; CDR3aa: CASSEAAHQIQYF
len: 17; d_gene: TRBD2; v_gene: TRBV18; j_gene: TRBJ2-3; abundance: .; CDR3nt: TGTGCCAGCCGACCCGGGACTAGCGGGCCAGGGGAAGATACGCAGTATTTT; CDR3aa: CASRPGTSGPGEDTQYF